The 22 T cell receptor beta chains in this list originate from one sample, sequenced in a study of OX40 agonist ivuxolimab in advanced cancers. This table comes from immunoSEQ multiplex PCR, and its TCRdb copy is limited to in-frame clones, with some not included. Counted here are tens of thousands of clones, about 89% occurring once; the ten biggest clones make up 1.3% to 1.5%. Material: CD4+ or CD8+ T cells sorted from blood, obtained in a trial of the OX40 agonist ivuxolimab. These receptors originate from an adult with an advanced solid tumor such as melanoma, head and neck, liver or kidney cancer.

V and J are TRBV27 and TRBJ2-6; 11 bases line up with TRBD1. J lost 0 bases, V lost 5 bases, and 3 bases had no gene match. CDR1 is MNHEY, CDR2 SMNVEV, per germline (reference sequence). The CDR3 consists of 17 residues. DNA for the CDR3: TGTGCCAGCAGTAAGGGACAGGGGGACTCTGGGGCCAACGTCCTGACTTTC. Translated: CASSKGQGDSGANVLTF. The entire variable domain, with the rest obtained from reference TRBV27 and TRBJ2-6, is as follows: EAQVTQNPRYLITVTGKKLTVTCSQNMNHEYMSWYRQDPGLGLRQIYYSMNVEVTDKGDVPEGYKVSRKEKRNFPLILESPSPNQTSLYFCASSKGQGDSGANVLTFGAGSRLTVL.

The chain employs TRBV5-1 and TRBJ2-7; D is possibly TRBD1 (5 bases). The CDR3 is made up of 14 amino acids. Germline CDR1 SGHRS, CDR2 YFSETQ. With 4 bases removed from V and 1 base from J, the gap between germline ends came to 12 bases. CDR3 coding DNA: TGCGCCAGCAGCCCAAGGGGCCCTTCCTACGAGCAGTACTTC. Protein sequence: CASSPRGPSYEQYF. The entire variable domain, with the rest obtained from reference TRBV5-1 and TRBJ2-7, is as follows: KAGVTQTPRYLIKTRGQQVTLSCSPISGHRSVSWYQQTPGQGLQFLFEYFSETQRNKGNFPGRFSGRQFSNSRSEMNVSTLELGDSALYLCASSPRGPSYEQYFGPGTRLTVT.

The V call is TRBV6-5, the J call TRBJ1-5; 7 bases fit TRBD1. Per the germline V gene, CDR1 is MNHEY and CDR2 is SVGAGI. After removal of 7 bases from V and 7 bases from J, the junction contained 7 bases not matched to a gene. CDR3 length equals 13 residues. The CDR3 sequence is CASTDRVGQPQHF. In DNA, the CDR3 is TGTGCCAGCACCGACAGGGTTGGGCAGCCCCAGCATTTT.

The genes are TRBV2 and TRBJ1-5, with D possibly being TRBD1 (6 bases). With 4 bases removed from V and 2 bases from J, the gap between germline ends came to 9 bases. The germline V gene encodes CDR1 SNHLY and CDR2 FYNNEI. This CDR3 is 14 amino acids long. The CDR3 DNA follows: TGTGCCAGCAGTGGCAGGGGTGGCAATCAGCCCCAGCATTTT. Encoded protein: CASSGRGGNQPQHF.

The V gene is TRBV5-4, the J gene TRBJ2-1; 10 bases line up with TRBD2. CDR1 is SGHNT and CDR2 is YYREEE in the germline V gene (reference sequence). J gave up 5 bases and V 5 bases, and 10 bases lay outside the gene matches. This CDR3 comprises 16 residues. The CDR3 DNA sequence: TGTGCCAGCAGTTTCCCGGGACTAGCGTCCCACAATGAGCAGTTCTTC. Residues: CASSFPGLASHNEQFF.

The rearrangement joins TRBV28 to TRBJ2-3, with 9 bases lining up with TRBD2. V lost 6 bases, J lost 3 bases, and 7 bases stayed unmatched. The CDR3 covers 15 residues. In germline, CDR1 is MDHEN, CDR2 SYDVKM. Here the CDR3 DNA reads TGTGCCAGCAGCGGCGCAGCGGGAGGTACAGATACGCAGTATTTT. Amino acids: CASSGAAGGTDTQYF.

This chain uses TRBV11-2 with TRBJ1-1; D remains ambiguous. The CDR3 has 14 amino acids. Between the trimmed V and J ends, which lost 6 bases and 0 bases, there was a span of 11 bases. Per germline, CDR1 SGHAT and CDR2 FQNNGV. The CDR3 is CASRRAFMNTEAFF. The CDR3 nucleotides read TGTGCCAGCAGACGGGCCTTTATGAACACTGAAGCTTTCTTT.

To note about this clone: A junction end diverges from the germline sequence, so it may reflect a read error. This CDR3 is CASPPLSRTVNEKLFF. As DNA, the CDR3 is TGTGCCAGCCCACCATTGTCGAGGACAGTTAATGAAAAACTGTTTTTT. The chain joins TRBV18 to TRBJ1-4, with D maybe TRBD1 (6 bases). This CDR3 region has 16 residues. Germline CDR1 KGHSH, CDR2 LQKENI.

Written as DNA, the CDR3 is TGTGCCAGCAGTCATACGTACGAGCAGTACTTC. Translating gives CASSHTYEQYF. This chain joins TRBV28 and TRBJ2-7; unclear D gene. The germline gives CDR1 MDHEN, CDR2 SYDVKM. Trimming removed 5 bases at V and 4 bases at J, with 6 bases between. This CDR3 comprises 11 residues.

The rearrangement joins TRBV6-5 to TRBJ2-2; no firm D call. Germline loops: CDR1 MNHEY, CDR2 SVGAGI. This CDR3 is built from 13 residues. V was clipped by 10 bases and J by 2 bases, with 11 bases between them. CDR3 in DNA: TGTGCCACCAGCTCACTCAACACCGGGGAGCTGTTTTTT. Protein sequence: CATSSLNTGELFF.

This chain joins TRBV30 and TRBJ1-6; D not certain. The CDR3 spans 12 residues. The germline V gene has CDR1 GTSNPN and CDR2 SVGIG (reference sequence). The V end lost 3 bases, the J end lost 9 bases, and 9 bases lay between the germline ends. The CDR3 nucleotides read TGTGCCTGGAGGACGGTGGGTTCACCCCTCCACTTT. Its protein product is CAWRTVGSPLHF.

V is TRBV19 and J is TRBJ2-6, with unresolved D. Trimming shortened V by 6 bases and J by 0 bases, and 18 bases separated the two germline ends. The CDR3 runs 18 residues. Germline-derived CDR1 and CDR2 are LNHDA and SQIVND (reference sequence). The CDR3 loop reads CASRARTASGSGANVLTF. The DNA of the CDR3 is TGTGCCAGTAGAGCACGTACAGCCTCCGGCTCTGGGGCCAACGTCCTGACTTTC.

The chain uses TRBV9 and TRBJ2-3; no firm D call. Germline values: CDR1 SGDLS, CDR2 YYNGEE. This CDR3 has 15 amino acids. With 3 bases removed from V and 2 bases from J, the gap between germline ends came to 13 bases. The DNA of the CDR3 is TGTGCCAGCAGCGCAATGGAGCAGGTCACAGATACGCAGTATTTT. Amino acid sequence: CASSAMEQVTDTQYF.

The gene calls are TRBV27 and TRBJ2-3; 15 positions agree with TRBD2. The germline CDR1 and CDR2 sequences are MNHEY and SMNVEV (reference sequence). This CDR3 spans 14 amino acids. V gave up 5 bases and J gave up 7 bases; unmatched junction bases: 1. CDR3 sequence reads: CASSGTSGGYTQYF. Here the CDR3 DNA reads TGTGCCAGCAGTGGGACTAGCGGGGGGTATACGCAGTATTTT.

V gene TRBV18 combines with J gene TRBJ2-2, with D possibly being TRBD1 or TRBD2 (6 bases each). CDR1 and CDR2 from the germline V gene are KGHSH and LQKENI. The length of the CDR3 is 14 residues. The V end lost 6 bases, the J end lost 7 bases, and 15 bases lay between the germline ends. Here the CDR3 reads CASSSIGGGGELFF. CDR3 bases: TGTGCCAGCTCGTCCATCGGGGGCGGCGGGGAGCTGTTTTTT. Full variable domain (outside the CDR3, taken from reference TRBV18 and TRBJ2-2): NAGVMQNPRHLVRRRGQEARLRCSPMKGHSHVYWYRQLPEEGLKFMVYLQKENIIDESGMPKERFSAEFPKEGPSILRIQQVVRGDSAAYFCASSSIGGGGELFFGEGSRLTVL.

The count of this clone is one. The chain recombines TRBV2 with TRBJ2-3, with 12 bases lining up with TRBD2. The CDR3 is made up of 14 amino acids. Germline lookup yields CDR1 SNHLY and CDR2 FYNNEI. Trimming removed 6 bases from V and 10 bases from J; junction bases left unmatched: 8. The CDR3 DNA is TGTGCCAGCAGGGAGACTAGCGGGAGAGAGGCGCAGTATTTT. This encodes CASRETSGREAQYF.

The chain uses TRBV10-1 and TRBJ2-7, with a tentative D call TRBD1 (5 bases). This CDR3 spans 15 amino acids. V was cut by 10 bases and J by 2 bases, with 21 bases left in between. Germline V gene sequence: CDR1 WNHNN, CDR2 SYGVQD (reference sequence). CDR3 loop: CANTPPRQGTYEQYF. In DNA, the CDR3 is TGCGCCAACACCCCCCCGCGTCAGGGTACCTACGAGCAGTACTTC.

The rearrangement joins TRBV20-1 to TRBJ2-1, with a tentative D call TRBD2 (6 bases). The ends were cut back, 6 bases at V and 9 bases at J, with 12 bases in the middle. CDR3 length: 11 amino acids. Per the germline V gene, CDR1 is DFQATT and CDR2 is SNEGSKA (reference sequence). The DNA of the CDR3 is TGCAGTGCCACCGGGGGAGGTGAGCAGTTCTTC. This codes for CSATGGGEQFF.

V gene TRBV6-1 combines with J gene TRBJ2-3; 8 nucleotides agree with TRBD1. CDR1 is MNHNS and CDR2 is SASEGT in the germline V gene. The CDR3 contains 14 residues. After removal of 6 bases from V and 1 base from J, the junction contained 3 bases not matched to a gene. This CDR3 is CASRTGQGTDTQYF. The CDR3 coding sequence is TGTGCCAGCAGGACGGGACAGGGCACAGATACGCAGTATTTT.

J is TRBJ2-3 and V is TRBV7-6; D gene unclear. V lost 1 base, J lost 1 base, and 9 bases lay in between. This CDR3 has 15 amino acids. CDR1 SGHVS and CDR2 FNYEAQ come from the germline V gene. This CDR3 is CASSLVLGGTDTQYF. The CDR3 nucleotides read TGTGCCAGCAGCTTAGTGCTAGGAGGCACAGATACGCAGTATTTT.

This clone is a singleton in its sample. At one boundary the junction diverges from the germline segment, which might be a read error. The rearrangement uses TRBV6-6 and TRBJ1-1, with D hard to call. The CDR3 spans 12 residues. CDR1 is MNHNY, CDR2 SVGAGI, per germline (reference sequence). CDR3 bases: TGTGCCATCAGTGAGGGATTCACTGAAGCTTTCTTT. Encoded protein: CAISEGFTEAFF.

This clone was recorded once. V is TRBV4-1 and J is TRBJ2-7; D is possibly TRBD1 (6 bases). Germline V gene data show CDR1 as MGHRA and CDR2 as YSYEKL. Trimming took 0 bases from V and 0 from J, leaving 18 bases between them. CDR3 length: 18 residues. This CDR3 reads CASSQDRLSQGSSYEQYF. CDR3 DNA sequence: TGCGCCAGCAGCCAAGATCGTCTTTCCCAGGGGAGCTCCTACGAGCAGTACTTC.